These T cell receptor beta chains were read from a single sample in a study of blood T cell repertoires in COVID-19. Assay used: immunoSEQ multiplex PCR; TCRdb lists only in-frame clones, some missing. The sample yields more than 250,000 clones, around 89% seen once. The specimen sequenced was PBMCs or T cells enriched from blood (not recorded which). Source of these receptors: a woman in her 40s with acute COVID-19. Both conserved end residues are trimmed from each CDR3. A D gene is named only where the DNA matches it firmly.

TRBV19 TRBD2 ASRGLAGNYEQY
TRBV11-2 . ASSLGQHPSGANVLT
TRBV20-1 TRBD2 SASGLAATYNEQF
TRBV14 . ASSQWGRSNYGYT
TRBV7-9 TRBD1 ASSPGQVLTNEKLF
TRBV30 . AWNEGGYNEQF
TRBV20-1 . SAIQVEAF
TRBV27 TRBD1 ASSPSDRGDQPQH
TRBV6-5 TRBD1 ASAYDRGRNEQF
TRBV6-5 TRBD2 ASTLTGTSFNEQY
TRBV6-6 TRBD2 ASSLGTSHYNEQF
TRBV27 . ASSAVGGNEKLF
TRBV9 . ASNRRDSPPTDTQY
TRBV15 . ATGGGAALNQPQH
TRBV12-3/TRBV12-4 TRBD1 ASGQGGGNTIY
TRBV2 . ASRANRDNQPQH
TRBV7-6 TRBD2 ASTLRVREGDTQY
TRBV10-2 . ASSDPGGGLETQY
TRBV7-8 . ASSFIGGSGGEKLF
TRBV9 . ASSVTTEGVSEAF
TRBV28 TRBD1 ASSPETGWVTEAF
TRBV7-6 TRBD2 ASSSLTSGRIYNEQF
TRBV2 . ASSEGGPGAEAF
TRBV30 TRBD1 AWSAPRARGTTEAF
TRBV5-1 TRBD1 ASSPRQGDEKLF
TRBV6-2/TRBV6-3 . ASSYSGHNSAF
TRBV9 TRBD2 ASSVVPGRALAGVLDTQY
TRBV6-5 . ASSLGHRSNQPQH
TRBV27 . ASSFDFPGTLH
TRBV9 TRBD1 ASSGQGANSPLH
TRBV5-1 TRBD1 ASSSRTGALNTEAF
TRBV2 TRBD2 ASSDGGLAGLQY
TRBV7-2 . ASSLFGTQVGYT
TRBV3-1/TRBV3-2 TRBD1 ASSQDRRNTEAF
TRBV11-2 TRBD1 ASGIGQGQQF
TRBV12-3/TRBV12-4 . ASSLNTGELF
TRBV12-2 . ASRLGGLRPNPNTGELF
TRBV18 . ASSPRDRGPSGSSGTQY
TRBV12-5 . ASGHGQLLTDTQY
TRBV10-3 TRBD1 AISESGQYYGYT
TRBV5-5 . ASSLAIGEQF
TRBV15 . ATSRGLGDWNTEAF